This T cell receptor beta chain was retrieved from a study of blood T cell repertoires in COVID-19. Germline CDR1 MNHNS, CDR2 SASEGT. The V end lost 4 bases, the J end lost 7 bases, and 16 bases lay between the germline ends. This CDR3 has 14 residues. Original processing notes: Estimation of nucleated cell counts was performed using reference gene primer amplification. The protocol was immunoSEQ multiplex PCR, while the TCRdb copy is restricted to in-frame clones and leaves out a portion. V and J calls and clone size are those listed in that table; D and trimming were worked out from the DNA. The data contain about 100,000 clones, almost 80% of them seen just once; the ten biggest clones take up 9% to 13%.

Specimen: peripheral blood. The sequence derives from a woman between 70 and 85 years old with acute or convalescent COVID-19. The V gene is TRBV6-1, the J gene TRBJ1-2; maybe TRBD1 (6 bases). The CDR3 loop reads CASSGSGGRSGYTF. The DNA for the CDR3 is TGTGCCAGCAGTGGGTCCGGGGGGCGAAGTGGCTACACCTTC.